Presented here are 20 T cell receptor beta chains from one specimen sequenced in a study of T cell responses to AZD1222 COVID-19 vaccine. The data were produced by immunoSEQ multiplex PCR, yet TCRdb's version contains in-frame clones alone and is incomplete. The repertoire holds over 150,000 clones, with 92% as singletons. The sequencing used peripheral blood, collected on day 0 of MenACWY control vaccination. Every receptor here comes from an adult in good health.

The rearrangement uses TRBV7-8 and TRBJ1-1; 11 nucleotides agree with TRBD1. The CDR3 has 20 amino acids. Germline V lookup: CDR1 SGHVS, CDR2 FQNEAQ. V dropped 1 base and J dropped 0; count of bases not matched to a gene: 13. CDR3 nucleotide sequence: TGTGCCAGCAGCTTAGTGGGACAGGGGGTCGTAATGAGTTTGAACACTGAAGCTTTCTTT. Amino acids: CASSLVGQGVVMSLNTEAFF.

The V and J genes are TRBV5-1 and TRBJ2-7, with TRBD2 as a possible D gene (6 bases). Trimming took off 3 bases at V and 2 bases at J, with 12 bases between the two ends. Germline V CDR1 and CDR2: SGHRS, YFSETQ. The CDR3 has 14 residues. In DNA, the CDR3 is TGCGCCAGCAGCTCGGGACTTGCCCCCTACGAGCAGTACTTC. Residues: CASSSGLAPYEQYF.

The CDR3 loop is CASTSSMRTNEKLFF. CDR3 nucleotides: TGTGCCAGCACCTCCTCCATGCGAACTAATGAAAAACTGTTTTTT. The chain joins TRBV3-1 (or the pseudogene TRBV3-2) to TRBJ1-4; no clear D gene. With 7 bases removed from V and 1 base from J, the gap between germline ends came to 13 bases. Germline CDR1 LGHDT, CDR2 YNNKEL (reference sequence). This CDR3 spans 15 amino acids.

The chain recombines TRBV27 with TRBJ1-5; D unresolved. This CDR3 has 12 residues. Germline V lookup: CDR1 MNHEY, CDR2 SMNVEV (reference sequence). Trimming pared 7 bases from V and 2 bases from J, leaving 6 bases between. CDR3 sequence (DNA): TGTGCCAGCAAGACCGGCAATCAGCCCCAGCATTTT. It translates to CASKTGNQPQHF.

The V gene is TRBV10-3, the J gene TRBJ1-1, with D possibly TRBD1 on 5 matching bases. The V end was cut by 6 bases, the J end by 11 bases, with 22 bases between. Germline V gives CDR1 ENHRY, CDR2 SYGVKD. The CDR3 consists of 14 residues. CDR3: CAIRGDGTTSRAFF. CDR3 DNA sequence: TGTGCCATCAGAGGGGATGGGACGACCAGCCGCGCTTTCTTT.

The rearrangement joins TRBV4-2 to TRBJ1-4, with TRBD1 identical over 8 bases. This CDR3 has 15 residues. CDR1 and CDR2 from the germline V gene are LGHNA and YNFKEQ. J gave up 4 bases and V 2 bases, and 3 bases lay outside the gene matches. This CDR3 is CASSQPGTGNEKLFF. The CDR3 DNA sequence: TGTGCCAGCAGCCAACCCGGGACAGGTAATGAAAAACTGTTTTTT.

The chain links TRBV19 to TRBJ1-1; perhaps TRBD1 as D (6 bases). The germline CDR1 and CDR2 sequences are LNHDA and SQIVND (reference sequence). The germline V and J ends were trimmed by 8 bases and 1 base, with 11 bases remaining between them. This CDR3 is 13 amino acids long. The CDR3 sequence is CASGGHGNTEAFF. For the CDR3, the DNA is TGTGCCAGTGGGGGCCATGGGAACACTGAAGCTTTCTTT.

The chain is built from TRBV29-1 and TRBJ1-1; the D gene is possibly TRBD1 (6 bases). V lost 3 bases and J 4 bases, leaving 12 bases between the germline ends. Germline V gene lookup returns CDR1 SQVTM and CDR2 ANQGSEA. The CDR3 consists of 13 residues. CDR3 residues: CSVEEAGATEAFF. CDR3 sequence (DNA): TGCAGCGTTGAGGAGGCGGGGGCCACTGAAGCTTTCTTT.

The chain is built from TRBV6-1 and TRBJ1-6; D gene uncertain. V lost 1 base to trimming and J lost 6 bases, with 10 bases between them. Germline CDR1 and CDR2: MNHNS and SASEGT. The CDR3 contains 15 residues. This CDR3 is CASSEEGLANSPLHF. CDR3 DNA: TGTGCCAGCAGTGAAGAAGGCCTCGCTAATTCACCCCTCCACTTT.

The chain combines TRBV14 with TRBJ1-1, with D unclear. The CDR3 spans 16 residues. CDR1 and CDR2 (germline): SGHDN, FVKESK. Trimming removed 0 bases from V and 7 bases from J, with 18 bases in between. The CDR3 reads CASSQDSTIRGDEAFF. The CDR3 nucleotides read TGTGCCAGCAGCCAAGATTCGACGATACGGGGTGATGAAGCTTTCTTT.

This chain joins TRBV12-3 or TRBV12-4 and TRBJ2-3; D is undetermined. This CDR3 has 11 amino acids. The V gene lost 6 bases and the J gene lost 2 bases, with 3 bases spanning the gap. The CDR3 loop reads CASRFTDTQYF. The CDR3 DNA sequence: TGTGCCAGCAGGTTCACAGATACGCAGTATTTT.

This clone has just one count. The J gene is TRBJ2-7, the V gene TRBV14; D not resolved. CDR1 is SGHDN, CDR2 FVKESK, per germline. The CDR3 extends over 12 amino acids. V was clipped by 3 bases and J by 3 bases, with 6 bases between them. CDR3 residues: CASSHGIYEQYF. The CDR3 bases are TGTGCCAGCAGCCACGGTATCTACGAGCAGTACTTC.

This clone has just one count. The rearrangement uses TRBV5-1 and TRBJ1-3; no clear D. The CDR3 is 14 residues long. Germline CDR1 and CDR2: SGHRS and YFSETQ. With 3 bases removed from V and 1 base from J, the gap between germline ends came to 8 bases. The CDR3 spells CASSSGDSGNTIYF. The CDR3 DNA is TGCGCCAGCAGCTCGGGCGATTCTGGAAACACCATATATTTT.

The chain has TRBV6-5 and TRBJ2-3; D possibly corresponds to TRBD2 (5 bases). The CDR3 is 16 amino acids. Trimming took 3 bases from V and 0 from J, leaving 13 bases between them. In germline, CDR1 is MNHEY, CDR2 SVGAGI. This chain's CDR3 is CASSYFVASSTDTQYF. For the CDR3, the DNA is TGTGCCAGCAGTTATTTCGTAGCGTCTAGCACAGATACGCAGTATTTT.

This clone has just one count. CDR3 amino acids: CASSPGAGPFSYEQYF. The CDR3 coding sequence is TGTGCCAGTAGTCCGGGTGCAGGACCTTTCTCCTACGAGCAGTACTTC. The chain recombines TRBV27 with TRBJ2-7; D is uncertain. CDR3 length: 16 residues. V lost 9 bases, J lost 0 bases, and 21 bases lay in between. CDR1 and CDR2 (germline): MNHEY, SMNVEV (reference sequence).

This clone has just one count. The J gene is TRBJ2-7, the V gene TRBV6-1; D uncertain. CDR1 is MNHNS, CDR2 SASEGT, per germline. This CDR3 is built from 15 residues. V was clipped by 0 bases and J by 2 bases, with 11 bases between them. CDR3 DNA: TGTGCCAGCAGTGAAGCGGGTAGAAACCCCTACGAGCAGTACTTC. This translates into CASSEAGRNPYEQYF.

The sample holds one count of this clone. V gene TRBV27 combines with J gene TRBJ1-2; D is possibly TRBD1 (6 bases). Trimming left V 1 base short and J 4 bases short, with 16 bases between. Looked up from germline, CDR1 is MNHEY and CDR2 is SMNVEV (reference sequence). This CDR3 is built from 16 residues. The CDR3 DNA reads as TGTGCCAGCAGTTTATACCTTGGACAGTCATTCTATGGCTACACCTTC. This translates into CASSLYLGQSFYGYTF.

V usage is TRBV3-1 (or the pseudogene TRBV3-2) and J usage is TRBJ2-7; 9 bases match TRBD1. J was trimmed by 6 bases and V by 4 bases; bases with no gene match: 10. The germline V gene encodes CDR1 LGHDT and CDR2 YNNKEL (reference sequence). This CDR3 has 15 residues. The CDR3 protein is CASSPLWDREAEQYF. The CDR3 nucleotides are TGTGCCAGCAGCCCCCTATGGGACAGGGAGGCCGAGCAGTACTTC.

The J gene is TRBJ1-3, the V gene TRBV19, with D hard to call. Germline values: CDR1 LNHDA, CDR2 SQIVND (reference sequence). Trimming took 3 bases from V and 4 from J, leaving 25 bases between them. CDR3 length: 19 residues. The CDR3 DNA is TGTGCCAGTAGTATCGGAGAAACGCGGGTGGCCCGGAGAGGAAACACCATATATTTT. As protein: CASSIGETRVARRGNTIYF.

CDR3 residues: CASSTGGQGMNTEAFF. The CDR3 DNA reads as TGTGCCAGCAGCACGGGGGGACAGGGCATGAACACTGAAGCTTTCTTT. J is TRBJ1-1 and V is TRBV11-3; TRBD1 aligns across 9 bases. Losses at the gene ends were 5 bases for V and 0 bases for J; bases not matched to a gene: 7. This CDR3 has 16 amino acids. Germline CDR1 reads SGHNT; CDR2 reads YENEEA.